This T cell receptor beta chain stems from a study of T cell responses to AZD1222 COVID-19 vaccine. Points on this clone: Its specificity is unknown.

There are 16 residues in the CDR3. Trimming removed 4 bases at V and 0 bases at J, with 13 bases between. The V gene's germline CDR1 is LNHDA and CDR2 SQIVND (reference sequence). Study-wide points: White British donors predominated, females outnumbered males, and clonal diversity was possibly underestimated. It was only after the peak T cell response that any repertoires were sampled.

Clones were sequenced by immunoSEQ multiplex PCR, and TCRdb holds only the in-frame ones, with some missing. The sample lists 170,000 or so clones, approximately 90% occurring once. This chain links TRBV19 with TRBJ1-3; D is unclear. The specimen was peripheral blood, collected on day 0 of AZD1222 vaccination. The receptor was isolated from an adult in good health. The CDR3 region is CASSNQPLLSGNTIYF. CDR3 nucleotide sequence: TGTGCCAGTAGTAATCAACCCCTTCTCTCTGGAAACACCATATATTTT.